Given below is one TCR beta chain in context. This sample was included in a study of molecular identifiers for immune sequencing clone quantification. Via MiXCR, TCRdb re-called the PCR reads, giving one row per CDR3 protein. The repertoire has some 590,000 distinct CDR3 sequences, approximately 24% of them found once; the top ten carry 0.78%. The receptor comes from a human donor in good health. Some libraries in this study had Jurkat cell RNA spiked in. Sequenced: naive CD8+ T cells from blood, with Jurkat cell RNA spiked in. The subset here: FACS-sorted CD8+CD4-CCR7+CD45RA+ naive T cells.

This CDR3 is CASSRSGTSGTTDTQYF. The CDR3 nucleotides are TGTGCCAGCAGCCGATCCGGGACTAGCGGGACTACAGATACGCAGTATTTT. This chain uses TRBV7-2 with TRBJ2-3, with TRBD2 matching 13 bases. Germline trimming cut 5 bases from V and 3 bases from J; bases unmatched to any gene: 8. The CDR3 has 17 residues. In germline, CDR1 is SGHTA, CDR2 FQGNSA.